The clone carrying this T cell receptor (beta chain) showed up just a few times. The target antigen is unknown. Other nucleotide sequences in the sample specify the same CDR3. The sample belongs to a study of beta chain features in type 1 diabetes. About the research overall: Healthy donors, compared against patients, showed similar age, gender and cell yields. Study-wide points: PCR, the amplification step, might favor shorter templates, equally in patients and controls. The study found moderately but significantly shorter TCRB CDR3s in all four CD4+ subsets of Type 1 diabetes patients.

As every portion of the isolated RNA was reverse transcribed, the sequencing read expressed TCRB transcripts. This table comes from immunoSEQ multiplex PCR, and its TCRdb copy is limited to in-frame clones, with some not included. The sample carries about 640,000 clones, approximately 13% recorded once. The V gene's germline CDR1 is MNHNS and CDR2 SASEGT. Trimming took 5 bases from V and 1 from J; bases not matched to a gene: 2. CDR3 length: 13 residues. This TCR came from a man aged 25-40 years with type 1 diabetes. Sequencing was done on a sample of naive CD4+ T cells from blood. The chain employs TRBV6-1 and TRBJ2-7; 7 bases fit TRBD1. The CDR3 bases are TGTGCCAGCAGTCCGGGACAGTCCTACGAGCAGTACTTC. Protein: CASSPGQSYEQYF.